This T cell receptor (beta chain) was obtained from a study of T cell responses to AZD1222 COVID-19 vaccine. Study conclusions and caveats: Spike-specific TCRs gained breadth and depth after people received two AZD1222 doses. At study baseline, merely five or six AZD1222 recipients were seropositive.

The protocol was immunoSEQ multiplex PCR, while the TCRdb copy is restricted to in-frame clones and leaves out a portion. The sample includes roughly 84,000 clones, roughly 85% of them seen just once. The junction had 10 bases not matched to a gene; V was cut back by 5 bases and J by 7 bases. Per the germline V gene, CDR1 is LNHNV and CDR2 is YYDKDF (reference sequence). This CDR3 region has 14 residues. On this clone itself: Its matching antigen is unknown.

Timing groups of about 4 and about 12 weeks for second doses were pooled. This TCR was recovered from an adult who received the AZD1222 COVID-19 vaccine. The starting material was peripheral blood, obtained 28 days after the second AZD1222 dose. The rearrangement joins TRBV15 to TRBJ1-2; 7 positions match TRBD1. The CDR3 is CATSFQDRAIGYTF. CDR3 in DNA: TGTGCCACCAGCTTCCAAGACAGGGCTATTGGCTACACCTTC.